These T cell receptor beta chains were read from a single sample in a study of T cell changes during pregnancy in multiple sclerosis. Assay: immunoSEQ multiplex PCR; the TCRdb copy retains only in-frame clones and omits some. The data show 80,000 or so clones, just over 90% seen once. This specimen was peripheral blood, taken before pregnancy. These receptor sequences come from a female donor with multiple sclerosis, enrolled in a pregnancy study. Each CDR3 is given with its conserved first and last residue. D genes are given only for firm matches. Rows may omit the clone size; those that give it use once, few, many or a size class.

DNA	CDR3	size	V	J	D
TGTGCCAGCAGTCCTAGCGGGAGGGTAGTGGTCGAGCAGTACTTC	CASSPSGRVVVEQYF	-	TRBV6-6	TRBJ2-7	TRBD2
TGCAGCGTTGGAACAGGGATGAACACTGAAGCTTTCTTT	CSVGTGMNTEAFF	-	TRBV29-1	TRBJ1-1	-
TGTGCCAGCAGCTTAAGGGGGCCCAGGGCCAACGTCCTGACTTTC	CASSLRGPRANVLTF	-	TRBV7-2	TRBJ2-6	TRBD1
TGCGCCAGCAGCCAGGCAACCACATACAATGAGCAGTTCTTC	CASSQATTYNEQFF	-	TRBV4-3	TRBJ2-1	-
TGTGCCAGCAGTTCGGGCCGGACAGGTCGGTCTGAAGCTTTCTTT	CASSSGRTGRSEAFF	-	TRBV2	TRBJ1-1	TRBD1
TGCGCCAGCAGCTTGGTCCGGGAGGAAGGCTACACCTTC	CASSLVREEGYTF	-	TRBV5-1	TRBJ1-2	-
TGTGCCACAGGGGGTAGCGAGGCAGATACGCAGTATTTT	CATGGSEADTQYF	once	TRBV10-3	TRBJ2-3	TRBD1
TGTGCCAGCAGTTTGGGGGGAAGCTCCTACGAGCAGTACTTC	CASSLGGSSYEQYF	once	TRBV28	TRBJ2-7	-
TGTGCCTGGAGTGGGGGGACAGGGGGTAATGAAAAACTGTTTTTC	CAWSGGTGGNEKLFF	once	TRBV30	TRBJ1-4	TRBD1
TGTGCCAGCAGCTCCCGCGGTTTGGGTAGCGGAGTCAATGAGCAGTTCTTC	CASSSRGLGSGVNEQFF	-	TRBV7-2	TRBJ2-1	-
TGTGCCACAGGACATAACACTGAAGCTTTCTTT	CATGHNTEAFF	-	TRBV25-1	TRBJ1-1	-
TGTGCCAGCAGTGCGGGCCGCGAGACCCAGTACTTC	CASSAGRETQYF	-	TRBV28	TRBJ2-5	-
TGTGCCAGCAGCGCCGGGAGATTGATCGTTAACACCGGGGAGCTGTTTTTT	CASSAGRLIVNTGELFF	-	TRBV9	TRBJ2-2	-
TGTGCTAGCAGCTTAGGTGTCAACCAAGAGACCCAGTACTTC	CASSLGVNQETQYF	-	TRBV7-7	TRBJ2-5	-
TGCGCCAGCAGTCACCGCGAGGGGCGGACAGACGAACTCCACCCCTACGAGCAGTACTTC	CASSHREGRTDELHPYEQYF	-	TRBV23-1	TRBJ2-7	-
TGTGCCAGCAGCTTGGAGGCAGGGGGCGTGGGGGGCTACACCTTC	CASSLEAGGVGGYTF	-	TRBV5-6	TRBJ1-2	TRBD1
TGTGCCAGCAGCTTGGTCAGGGGGGCGCTTTCCTCTGGGGCCAACGTCCTGACTTTC	CASSLVRGALSSGANVLTF	-	TRBV5-5	TRBJ2-6	-
TGCGCCAGCAGCCTTCTCCAGGGAGGAGAGCAGTACTTC	CASSLLQGGEQYF	-	TRBV4-3	TRBJ2-7	-
TGTGCCAGTAGCGGCCAGGGGCTTGAAGCTTTCTTT	CASSGQGLEAFF	few	TRBV19	TRBJ1-1	-
TGTGCCAGCAGCTCAGTGCAGGAAAGCTACAATGAGCAGTTCTTC	CASSSVQESYNEQFF	-	TRBV7-8	TRBJ2-1	-
TGTGCCAGCAGTAGCTTATACCGACGAGGCAACGAGCAGTACTTC	CASSSLYRRGNEQYF	-	TRBV6-5	TRBJ2-7	-
TGTGCCAGCAGCGCCGGACTAGCGGGAGTCTACGAGCAGTACTTC	CASSAGLAGVYEQYF	-	TRBV11-1	TRBJ2-7	TRBD2
TGTGCCAGCAGCTCCTTTGAAGGGGGCCTCAATGAGCAGTTCTTC	CASSSFEGGLNEQFF	-	TRBV7-2	TRBJ2-1	TRBD1
TGTGCCAGCAGCTCCGTAGCGGGAACTAGCACAGATACGCAGTATTTT	CASSSVAGTSTDTQYF	-	TRBV7-3	TRBJ2-3	TRBD2
TGTGCCAGCAGCTTAGGATCGGTTCAAGAGACCCAGTACTTC	CASSLGSVQETQYF	-	TRBV11-3	TRBJ2-5	-
TGTGCCTGGAGTAGGACAGGGGAAAAACTGTTTTTT	CAWSRTGEKLFF	-	TRBV30	TRBJ1-4	TRBD1